The rows below give T cell receptor beta chains drawn from one sample of a study of OX40 agonist ivuxolimab in advanced cancers. Here immunoSEQ multiplex PCR was the method, and the copy in TCRdb shows in-frame clones only, minus some. This sample has under 70,000 clones, with 75% to 90% found just once. The specimen comprised CD4+ or CD8+ T cells sorted from blood, sampled in a trial of the OX40 agonist ivuxolimab. These receptors came from an adult with an advanced solid tumor such as melanoma, head and neck, liver or kidney cancer. Each CDR3 is given with its conserved first and last residue. A D gene is named only where the DNA matches it firmly. Not every row has a clone size; where given, it reads once, few, many or a size class.

d_call,v_call,j_call,clone_size,cdr3_nt,cdr3_aa
-,TRBV11-2,TRBJ2-7,few,TGTGCCAGCAGCTTAACTTTATTGGGCAGGGGAGGCTACGAGCAGTACTTC,CASSLTLLGRGGYEQYF
TRBD1,TRBV28,TRBJ1-1,few,TGTGCCAGCAGGGGGGCAGGGGGGAACACTGAAGCTTTCTTT,CASRGAGGNTEAFF
TRBD1,TRBV15,TRBJ2-1,-,TGTGCCACCAGCAGAGTCTTAAACCGGGACAGGGGATCATATGAGCAGTTCTTC,CATSRVLNRDRGSYEQFF
TRBD2,TRBV6-5,TRBJ2-7,once,TGTGCCAGCACTACAGCGGGAGAGGGCTACGAGCAGTACTTC,CASTTAGEGYEQYF
TRBD1,TRBV27,TRBJ2-7,-,TGTGCCAGCAGACCACAGACAGGGGTGGTCGGTCACGAGCAGTACTTC,CASRPQTGVVGHEQYF
TRBD1,TRBV19,TRBJ1-2,-,TGTGCCAGTAGTACACGGGACAGGGCCGAAAGCTATGGCTACACCTTC,CASSTRDRAESYGYTF
-,TRBV5-6,TRBJ1-5,-,TGTGCCAGCAGCTTCGGTACAGGGATGGGATTTCAGCCCCAGCATTTT,CASSFGTGMGFQPQHF
-,TRBV5-1,TRBJ1-5,-,TGCGCCAGCAGCTTAGGAGGGGCCGGCAATCAGCCCCAGCATTTT,CASSLGGAGNQPQHF
TRBD2,TRBV5-1,TRBJ2-3,once,TGCGCCAGCAGCTCCAGACTAGCGGCCACAGATACGCAGTATTTT,CASSSRLAATDTQYF
-,TRBV6-5,TRBJ2-1,-,TGTGCCAGCTGGGACTCTTACAATGAGCAGTTCTTC,CASWDSYNEQFF
-,TRBV7-4,TRBJ1-6,few,TGTGCCAGCAGCTTAGGGGCAGGGGATAATTCACCCCTCCACTTT,CASSLGAGDNSPLHF
TRBD1,TRBV13,TRBJ1-1,-,TGTGCCAGCAGCTTTCCGGGACAGGGAAACACTGAAGCTTTCTTT,CASSFPGQGNTEAFF
-,TRBV5-1,TRBJ2-7,-,TGCGCCAGCAGCCCAGATCCCCGGGGCACCTACGAGCAGTACTTC,CASSPDPRGTYEQYF
-,TRBV16,TRBJ2-7,-,TGTGCCAGCAGCCAATCCTACTACGAGCAGTACTTC,CASSQSYYEQYF
-,TRBV19,TRBJ1-2,-,TGTGCCAGTAGTACGGGACGGAAAGTGGGTGGCTACACCTTC,CASSTGRKVGGYTF
-,TRBV7-8,TRBJ1-5,-,TGTGCCAGCAGCTTAAGGGGGGGGCGGCGAGACGATCAGCCCCAGCATTTT,CASSLRGGRRDDQPQHF
TRBD2,TRBV7-2,TRBJ2-3,-,TGTGCCAGCAGCCTGGGACTAGCGGCGTCGGTTGATACGCAGTATTTT,CASSLGLAASVDTQYF
-,TRBV6-5,TRBJ2-1,-,TGTGCCAGCAGTTACTCGGGACTTGCCCCTGGTGAGCAGTTCTTC,CASSYSGLAPGEQFF
-,TRBV19,TRBJ2-5,-,TGTGCCAGTAGTTCTCCTCGGGACGCCGGGTCGCAAGAGACCCAGTACTTC,CASSSPRDAGSQETQYF
-,TRBV2,TRBJ1-5,-,TGTGCCAGCAGTGAAAGGGCCGTGTATCAGCCCCAGCATTTT,CASSERAVYQPQHF
TRBD2,TRBV18,TRBJ2-7,-,TGTGCCAGCTCACCCCTAGCGGGGGGCGCACGGGAGCAGTACTTC,CASSPLAGGAREQYF
TRBD2,TRBV7-3,TRBJ2-1,-,TGTGCCAGCAGCCCCCAGGGTCCAGCGGGAGGGCCTGGCAATGAGCAGTTCTTC,CASSPQGPAGGPGNEQFF
-,TRBV19,TRBJ2-1,-,TGTGCCAGTAGCCCCAGGACCTCCTACAATGAGCAGTTCTTC,CASSPRTSYNEQFF
-,TRBV7-3,TRBJ2-2,-,TGTGCCAGCAGCTTAATACAGGCTGCGAACACCGGGGAGCTGTTTTTT,CASSLIQAANTGELFF
-,TRBV27,TRBJ2-5,-,TGTGCCAGCAGTCAGGACAGAACCGAAGAGACCCAGTACTTC,CASSQDRTEETQYF
-,TRBV28,TRBJ1-1,-,TGTGCCATAAGGGGTTTTCTAATGAACACTGAAGCTTTCTTT,CAIRGFLMNTEAFF
-,TRBV18,TRBJ2-1,-,TGTGCCAGCTCACCGGGCGTGGCGCAGTTCTTC,CASSPGVAQFF
-,TRBV29-1,TRBJ2-1,few,TGCAGTAACAGGAATGGATGGGGTGAGCAGTTCTTC,CSNRNGWGEQFF
-,TRBV5-1,TRBJ2-7,-,TGCGCCAGCAGCTTGGGGGCGGGGAACTACGAGCAGTACTTC,CASSLGAGNYEQYF
-,TRBV5-1,TRBJ1-4,-,TGCGCCAGCAGTTTGAACCCCGCAACTAATGAAAAACTGTTTTTT,CASSLNPATNEKLFF
TRBD1,TRBV27,TRBJ1-1,-,TGTGCCAGCAGTTTCCATGGGACAGGGGTGAACACTGAAGCTTTCTTT,CASSFHGTGVNTEAFF
-,TRBV18,TRBJ1-4,-,TGTGCCAGCTCAGTGGGGGCGGCTAATGAAAAACTGTTTTTT,CASSVGAANEKLFF
-,TRBV5-1,TRBJ1-3,-,TGCGCCAGCAGCCTAATGGGGGCCACTGGCGGGAGCTCTGGAAACACCATATATTTT,CASSLMGATGGSSGNTIYF
-,TRBV11-2,TRBJ2-5,-,TGTGCCAGCAGCTTAAGGAGGGACAGTACCCAGTACTTC,CASSLRRDSTQYF
-,TRBV10-3,TRBJ2-2,-,TGTGCCATCAGTGACAATGGAGAGCTGTTTTTT,CAISDNGELFF
-,TRBV10-3,TRBJ1-4,few,TGTGCCATCAGTGCCGGTGAAAAACTGTTTTTT,CAISAGEKLFF
-,TRBV4-1,TRBJ2-1,few,TGCGCCAGCAGCCAAGTTGGAAGGAGAAATGAGCAGTTCTTC,CASSQVGRRNEQFF
-,TRBV29-1,TRBJ2-3,-,TGCAGCGTCGCTACACAATGGACCGACACAGATACGCAGTATTTT,CSVATQWTDTDTQYF
TRBD1,TRBV27,TRBJ1-2,-,TGTGCCAGCAGTCCGGGACAGGGATTTAACTATGGCTACACCTTC,CASSPGQGFNYGYTF
-,TRBV6-1,TRBJ2-5,-,TGTGCCAGCAATGAACTAGAAAGAGAGACCCAGTACTTC,CASNELERETQYF
TRBD1,TRBV2,TRBJ1-2,once,TGTGCCAGCAGTGGAAACAGGGGGCTTGTCTATGGCTACACCTTC,CASSGNRGLVYGYTF
-,TRBV30,TRBJ2-4,-,TGTGCCTGGAGTAAGGGTGAAGGGACCCAAAACATTCAGTACTTC,CAWSKGEGTQNIQYF
-,TRBV6-1,TRBJ2-7,-,TGTGCCAGCAGTGCCCGCATTCCCTACGAGCAGTACTTC,CASSARIPYEQYF
-,TRBV10-1,TRBJ1-3,-,TGCGCCAGCAGCGCTGGACGAGGAAACACCATATATTTT,CASSAGRGNTIYF
-,TRBV19,TRBJ1-5,-,TGTGCCAGTAGGATCGGACAGACTTATCAGCCCCAGCATTTT,CASRIGQTYQPQHF
-,TRBV7-2,TRBJ2-3,once,TGTGCCAGCAGCTTAACCCAAGGGGCTACGCAGTATTTT,CASSLTQGATQYF
TRBD2,TRBV2,TRBJ2-5,-,TGTGCCAGCAGTTCCCCGACTAGCGGGAGGGCCTGGGAAGAGACCCAGTACTTC,CASSSPTSGRAWEETQYF
-,TRBV5-4,TRBJ2-5,-,TGTGCCAGCAGCTTGATGGGCAGCCCCAGCCAGTACTTC,CASSLMGSPSQYF
TRBD2,TRBV5-1,TRBJ2-5,-,TGCGCCAGCAGCTCACTAGCGGGAGAAGAGACCCAGTACTTC,CASSSLAGEETQYF
TRBD2,TRBV4-2,TRBJ2-7,few,TGTGCCAGCAGCCAACGGACCGGGGAGCGGGGACTCTCCTACGAGCAGTACTTC,CASSQRTGERGLSYEQYF
-,TRBV5-4,TRBJ2-7,once,TGTGCCAGCAGCTTCGCCCCGTCGGACGAGCAGTACTTC,CASSFAPSDEQYF
-,TRBV11-1,TRBJ1-1,-,TGTGCCAGCAGCCCCCGTGGAGGGTGGCTGAACACTGAAGCTTTCTTT,CASSPRGGWLNTEAFF
-,TRBV28,TRBJ1-3,-,TGTGCCAGCAGTCTACCGGGTGGAAACACCATATATTTT,CASSLPGGNTIYF